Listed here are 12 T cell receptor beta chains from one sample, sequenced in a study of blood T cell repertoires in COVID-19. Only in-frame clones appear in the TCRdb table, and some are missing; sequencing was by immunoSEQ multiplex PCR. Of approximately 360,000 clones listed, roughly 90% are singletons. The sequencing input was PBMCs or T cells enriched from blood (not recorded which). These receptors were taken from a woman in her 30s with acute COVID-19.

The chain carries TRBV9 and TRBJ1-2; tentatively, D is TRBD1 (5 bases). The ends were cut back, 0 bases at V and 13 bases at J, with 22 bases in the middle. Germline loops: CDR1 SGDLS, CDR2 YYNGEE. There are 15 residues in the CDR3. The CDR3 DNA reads TGTGCCAGCAGCGTAGATGGGTGGGGCGAAATCTCGGGCACCTTC. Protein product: CASSVDGWGEISGTF.

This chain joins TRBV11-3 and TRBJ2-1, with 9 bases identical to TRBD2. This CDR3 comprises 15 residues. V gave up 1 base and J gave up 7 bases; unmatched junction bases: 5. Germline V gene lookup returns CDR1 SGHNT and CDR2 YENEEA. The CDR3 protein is CASSLGLAGRNEQFF. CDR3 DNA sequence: TGTGCCAGCAGCTTAGGCCTAGCGGGGCGAAATGAGCAGTTCTTC.

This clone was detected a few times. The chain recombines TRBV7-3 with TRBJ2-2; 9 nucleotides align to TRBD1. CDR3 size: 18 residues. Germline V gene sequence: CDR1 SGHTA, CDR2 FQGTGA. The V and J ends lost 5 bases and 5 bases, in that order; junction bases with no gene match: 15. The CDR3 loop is CASSTTTIGTGHTGELFF. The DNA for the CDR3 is TGTGCCAGCAGCACAACCACCATCGGGACAGGGCATACCGGGGAGCTGTTTTTT. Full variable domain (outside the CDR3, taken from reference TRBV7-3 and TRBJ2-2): GAGVSQTPSNKVTEKGKYVELRCDPISGHTALYWYRQSLGQGPEFLIYFQGTGAADDSGLPNDRFFAVRPEGSVSTLKIQRTERGDSAVYLCASSTTTIGTGHTGELFFGEGSRLTVL.

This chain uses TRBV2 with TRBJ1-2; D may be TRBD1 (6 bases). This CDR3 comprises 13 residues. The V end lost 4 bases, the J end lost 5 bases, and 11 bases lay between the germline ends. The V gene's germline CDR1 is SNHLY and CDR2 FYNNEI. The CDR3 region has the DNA TGTGCCAGCAGTGGGACAGCAAGATATGGCTACACCTTC. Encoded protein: CASSGTARYGYTF.

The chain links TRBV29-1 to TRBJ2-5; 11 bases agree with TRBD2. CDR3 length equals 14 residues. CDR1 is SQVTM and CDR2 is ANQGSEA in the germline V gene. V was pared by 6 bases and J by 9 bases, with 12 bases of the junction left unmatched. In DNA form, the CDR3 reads TGCAGCGTACGACTAGCGGGGAACTCCCGCGCCCAGTACTTC. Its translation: CSVRLAGNSRAQYF.

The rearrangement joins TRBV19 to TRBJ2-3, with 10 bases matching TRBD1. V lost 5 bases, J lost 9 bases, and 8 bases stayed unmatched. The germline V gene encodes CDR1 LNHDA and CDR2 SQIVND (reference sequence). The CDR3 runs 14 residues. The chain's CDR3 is CASSLSRDRGTQYF. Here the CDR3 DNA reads TGTGCCAGTAGTCTAAGCCGGGACAGGGGAACGCAGTATTTT. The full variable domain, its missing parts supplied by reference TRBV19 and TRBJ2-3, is DGGITQSPKYLFRKEGQNVTLSCEQNLNHDAMYWYRQDPGQGLRLIYYSQIVNDFQKGDIAEGYSVSREKKESFPLTVTSAQKNPTAFYLCASSLSRDRGTQYFGPGTRLTVL.

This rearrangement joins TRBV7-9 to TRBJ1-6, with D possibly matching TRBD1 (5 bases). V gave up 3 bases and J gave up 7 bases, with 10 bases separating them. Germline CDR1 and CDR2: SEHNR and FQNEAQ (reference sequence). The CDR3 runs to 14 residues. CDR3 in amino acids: CASSFGRANSPLHF. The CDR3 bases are TGTGCCAGCAGCTTTGGCAGGGCCAATTCACCCCTCCACTTT.

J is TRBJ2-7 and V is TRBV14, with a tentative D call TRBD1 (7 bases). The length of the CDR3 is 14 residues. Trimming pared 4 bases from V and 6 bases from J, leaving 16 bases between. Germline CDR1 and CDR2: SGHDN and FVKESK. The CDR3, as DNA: TGTGCCAGCAGCCTCGCCCCAGGGGGGAGCGAGCAGTACTTC. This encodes CASSLAPGGSEQYF.

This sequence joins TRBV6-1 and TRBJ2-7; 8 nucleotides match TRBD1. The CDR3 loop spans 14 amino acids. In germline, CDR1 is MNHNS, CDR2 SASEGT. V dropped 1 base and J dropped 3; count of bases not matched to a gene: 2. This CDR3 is CASSEGQGRYEQYF. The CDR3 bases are TGTGCCAGCAGTGAAGGACAGGGGCGCTACGAGCAGTACTTC.

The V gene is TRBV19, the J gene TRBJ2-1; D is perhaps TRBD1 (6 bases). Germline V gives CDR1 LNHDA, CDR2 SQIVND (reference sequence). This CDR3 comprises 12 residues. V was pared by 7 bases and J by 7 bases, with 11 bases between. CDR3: CASTGAMNEQFF. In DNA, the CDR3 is TGTGCCAGTACAGGGGCAATGAATGAGCAGTTCTTC.

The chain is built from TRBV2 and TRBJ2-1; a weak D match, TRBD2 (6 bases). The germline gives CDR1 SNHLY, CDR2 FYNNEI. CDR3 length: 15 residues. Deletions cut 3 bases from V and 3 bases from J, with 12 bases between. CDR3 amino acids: CASSERGAVYNEQFF. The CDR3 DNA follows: TGTGCCAGCAGTGAGCGCGGGGCCGTCTACAATGAGCAGTTCTTC. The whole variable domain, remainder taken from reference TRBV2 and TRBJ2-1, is EPEVTQTPSHQVTQMGQEVILRCVPISNHLYFYWYRQILGQKVEFLVSFYNNEISEKSEIFDDQFSVERPDGSNFTLKIRSTKLEDSAMYFCASSERGAVYNEQFFGPGTRLTVL.

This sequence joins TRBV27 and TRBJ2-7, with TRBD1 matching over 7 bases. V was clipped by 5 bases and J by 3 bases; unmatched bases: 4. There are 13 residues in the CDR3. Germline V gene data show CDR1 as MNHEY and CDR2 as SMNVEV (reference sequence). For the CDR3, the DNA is TGTGCCAGCAGTAGGGACAGAAACTACGAGCAGTACTTC. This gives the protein CASSRDRNYEQYF.